A single sample gave rise to the 21 T cell receptor beta chains below, sequenced in a study of regulatory T cells in long-lasting Graves disease (dated by TCRdb to about 2021). Receptors were amplified or captured by multiplex PCR. TCRdb records Illumina HiSeq 4000 as the sequencer. TCR beta libraries were built with iRepertoire HTBI primers and Arm-PCR amplification of CDR3 regions. Using fastp at Q25 and MiXCR, TCRdb reprocessed the public reads and kept productive beta chains. When rows share a CDR3 protein, they turn into one entry using the most common DNA and genes. This sample lists approximately 400,000 distinct CDR3 sequences; under 15% were detected once. The top ten clonotypes cover roughly 17% of the sample. The sample's time point label, decoded: newly diagnosed GD, antithyroid drugs for less than 3 months. For both TCR sequencing and RNA sequencing, RNA was extracted from PBMCs using TRIzol.

The data were also submitted as part of a second study, on T cells in Graves' hyperthyroidism and ophthalmopathy.

The input for sequencing was peripheral blood mononuclear cells (PBMCs), taken at new diagnosis, from a patient treated with antithyroid drugs. All receptors derive from a woman in her 30s with Graves disease. Donor details come from another sample of the same person, matched by shared clones.

This clonotype was observed once. The chain joins TRBV20-1 to TRBJ2-7, with TRBD2 matching over 10 bases. The trim removed 2 bases at V and 5 bases at J, leaving 3 bases unmatched. Germline V lookup: CDR1 DFQATT, CDR2 SNEGSKA (reference sequence). The CDR3 runs 13 residues. CDR3 nucleotide sequence: TGCAGTGCTAGACTAGCGGGAGCAAACGAGCAGTACTTC. Translated, it gives CSARLAGANEQYF.

In this sample, this clonotype turned up a few times. The chain recombines TRBV14 with TRBJ2-7, with D hard to call. The germline V and J ends were trimmed by 1 base and 5 bases, with 21 bases remaining between them. The CDR3 length is 17 residues. CDR1 is SGHDN and CDR2 is FVKESK in the germline V gene. The CDR3 spells CASSQARSGISHHEQYF. DNA of the CDR3: TGTGCCAGCAGCCAAGCGCGATCGGGTATCTCACACCACGAGCAGTACTTC.

There are many counts of this clonotype. The V call is TRBV5-1, the J call TRBJ2-1; the match to TRBD2 covers 7 bases. This CDR3 has 12 residues. Germline CDR1 and CDR2: SGHRS and YFSETQ. Trimming removed 1 base from V and 10 bases from J; junction bases left unmatched: 2. This CDR3 reads CASSLTSDEQFF. The CDR3 region has the DNA TGCGCCAGCAGCTTGACTAGCGACGAGCAGTTCTTC.

The CDR3 protein is CASSFGQGWVQPQHF. CDR3 DNA sequence: TGTGCCAGCAGTTTTGGACAGGGATGGGTTCAGCCCCAGCATTTT. The rearrangement links TRBV12-3 or TRBV12-4 to TRBJ1-5, with TRBD1 matching 8 bases. V trimming: 3 bases; J trimming: 6 bases; junction bases outside the gene matches: 7. The CDR3 sequence is 15 residues long.

Ten or more counts support this clonotype. This CDR3 is CASRQTGVAGNTIYF. The CDR3, as DNA: TGTGCCAGCAGACAAACAGGGGTTGCTGGAAACACCATATATTTT. This sequence joins TRBV12-3 or TRBV12-4 and TRBJ1-3, with 7 bases lining up with TRBD1. The CDR3 has 15 residues. The trim removed 6 bases at V and 2 bases at J, leaving 7 bases unmatched.

This clonotype was recorded many times. This sequence joins TRBV11-2 and TRBJ1-1; D not certain. Trimming pared 5 bases from V and 7 bases from J, leaving 17 bases between. The CDR3 totals 14 residues. The germline V gene encodes CDR1 SGHAT and CDR2 FQNNGV. CDR3 residues: CASSPTTRILEAFF. CDR3 DNA sequence: TGTGCCAGCAGCCCTACTACCAGAATACTTGAAGCTTTCTTT.

The chain links TRBV9 to TRBJ2-2; TRBD2 agrees at 7 bases. After removal of 3 bases from V and 6 bases from J, the junction contained 8 bases not matched to a gene. The V gene's germline CDR1 is SGDLS and CDR2 YYNGEE. This CDR3 is 15 amino acids long. CDR3 DNA: TGTGCCAGCAGCGGGCCGACTAGCTTCCCCGGGGAGCTGTTTTTT. It encodes CASSGPTSFPGELFF.

This clonotype came up many times. The V and J genes are TRBV18 and TRBJ2-1; the match to TRBD1 covers 9 bases. This CDR3 is built from 16 residues. The germline V gene has CDR1 KGHSH and CDR2 LQKENI. V shed 0 bases, J shed 1 base, and the junction held 1 base outside the gene matches. The CDR3 loop reads CASSPPGTGSYNEQFF. The CDR3 DNA follows: TGTGCCAGCTCACCACCGGGGACAGGGTCCTACAATGAGCAGTTCTTC. The full variable domain, completed using reference TRBV18 and TRBJ2-1, is NAGVMQNPRHLVRRRGQEARLRCSPMKGHSHVYWYRQLPEEGLKFMVYLQKENIIDESGMPKERFSAEFPKEGPSILRIQQVVRGDSAAYFCASSPPGTGSYNEQFFGPGTRLTVL.

V is TRBV11-3 and J is TRBJ2-1; 12 bases are shared with TRBD2. The ends lost 7 bases at V and 6 bases at J; junction bases unmatched: 4. CDR3 length: 14 residues. Germline values: CDR1 SGHNT, CDR2 YENEEA. The CDR3 region is CASTLGLAGNEQFF. The CDR3 DNA is TGTGCCAGCACCTTGGGACTAGCGGGCAATGAGCAGTTCTTC.

This clonotype has only one observation. Possible read error: a much larger clone is one base away. This chain uses TRBV6-1 with TRBJ1-1; the D is unclear. CDR3 length: 13 amino acids. Trimming took off 8 bases at V and 10 bases at J, with 20 bases between the two ends. From germline, CDR1 is MNHNS and CDR2 SASEGT. The CDR3, as DNA: TGTGCCAGCTGTAACCGGGGAGTTCTCGGAGCTTTCTTT. As protein: CASCNRGVLGAFF.

This clonotype has at least ten counts. This chain links TRBV20-1 with TRBJ2-7; no reliable D call. Germline lookup yields CDR1 DFQATT and CDR2 SNEGSKA (reference sequence). This CDR3 region has 11 residues. V was shortened by 3 bases and J by 2 bases, with 5 bases between the two germline ends. The CDR3 is CSASRPYEQYF. The CDR3 nucleotides are TGCAGTGCTAGCCGGCCCTACGAGCAGTACTTC.

This clonotype has a count of ten or more. The J gene is TRBJ2-7, the V gene TRBV5-1; 8 bases agree with TRBD1. Germline CDR1 SGHRS, CDR2 YFSETQ. V lost 0 bases to trimming and J lost 5 bases; unmatched junction nucleotides: 4. CDR3 length equals 14 residues. CDR3 protein: CASSLGTGFDEQYF. The CDR3 DNA sequence: TGCGCCAGCAGCTTGGGGACAGGGTTCGACGAGCAGTACTTC.

This chain connects TRBV6-1 to TRBJ2-3; D unresolved. This CDR3 comprises 13 residues. V lost 8 bases to trimming and J lost 4 bases, with 13 bases between them. Looked up from germline, CDR1 is MNHNS and CDR2 is SASEGT. In nucleotides, the CDR3 is TGTGCCAGCCGACGGCCCTCGGCAGATACGCAGTATTTT. It codes for CASRRPSADTQYF.

The chain joins TRBV20-1 to TRBJ2-7, with TRBD1 as a possible D gene (5 bases). This CDR3 is built from 14 residues. Germline V CDR1 and CDR2: DFQATT, SNEGSKA (reference sequence). Trimming removed 2 bases from V and 4 bases from J, with 15 bases in between. As DNA, the CDR3 is TGCAGTGCTAGACGGCAGGGTATCGGTTACGAGCAGTACTTC. Amino acid sequence: CSARRQGIGYEQYF.

This clonotype was detected ten times or more. In DNA form, the CDR3 reads TGTGCCAGCAGCCCGGTGGGGCCCACTGAAGCTTTCTTT. This translates into CASSPVGPTEAFF. V gene TRBV7-9 combines with J gene TRBJ1-1; D is perhaps TRBD1 (5 bases). The CDR3 is 13 residues long. Germline V lookup: CDR1 SEHNR, CDR2 FQNEAQ (reference sequence). The V gene lost 5 bases and the J gene lost 4 bases, with 11 bases spanning the gap.

This clonotype came up many times. The rearrangement joins TRBV20-1 to TRBJ1-2; D might be TRBD1 (6 bases). There are 14 residues in the CDR3. In germline, CDR1 is DFQATT, CDR2 SNEGSKA (reference sequence). V was trimmed by 8 bases and J by 0 bases, leaving 16 bases between them. The CDR3 spells CSPKQQGANYGYTF. The CDR3 region has the DNA TGCAGTCCAAAACAACAGGGAGCTAACTATGGCTACACCTTC.

In its sample, this clonotype was seen many times. This sequence joins TRBV7-2 and TRBJ2-3, with D maybe TRBD2 (5 bases). The CDR3 totals 15 residues. From germline, CDR1 is SGHTA and CDR2 FQGNSA. Trimming pared 2 bases from V and 2 bases from J, leaving 11 bases between. The CDR3 sequence is CASSLRGDYTDTQYF. The CDR3 DNA is TGTGCCAGCAGCTTAAGAGGCGACTACACAGATACGCAGTATTTT.

The CDR3 loop is CASRSSGLSYNEQFF. In DNA form, the CDR3 reads TGTGCCAGCAGGTCGTCGGGGCTCTCCTACAATGAGCAGTTCTTC. The chain is built from TRBV6-2 or TRBV6-3 and TRBJ2-1; D might be TRBD1 or TRBD2, each matching 5 bases. Trimming took 6 bases from V and 0 from J, leaving 12 bases between them. The CDR3 covers 15 residues. In germline, CDR1 is MNHEY, CDR2 SVGEGT.

There are a few counts of this clonotype. The rearrangement joins TRBV7-9 to TRBJ2-7; D gene unclear. Germline V lookup: CDR1 SEHNR, CDR2 FQNEAQ (reference sequence). V lost 1 base and J 1 base, leaving 8 bases between the germline ends. The CDR3 consists of 14 residues. The CDR3: CASSLGWASYEQYF. The CDR3, as DNA: TGTGCCAGCAGCTTAGGGTGGGCATCCTACGAGCAGTACTTC.

This clonotype was counted ten times or more. One end of the junction varies from germline; a read error may be responsible. This sequence joins TRBV19 and TRBJ1-2; a possible D gene is TRBD1 (5 bases). The germline CDR1 and CDR2 sequences are LNHDA and SQIVND (reference sequence). The CDR3 spans 12 residues. The CDR3 reads CASSIDRTPNHF. The CDR3 nucleotides are TGTGCCAGTAGTATAGACAGGACACCTAACCACTTC.

This clonotype was seen a few times. This chain connects TRBV5-5 to TRBJ1-1; D is perhaps TRBD1 (6 bases). Germline CDR1 and CDR2: SGHKS and YYEKEE (reference sequence). Trimming shortened V by 0 bases and J by 8 bases, and 11 bases separated the two germline ends. The CDR3 is 13 residues long. The CDR3 nucleotides read TGTGCCAGCAGCTTGGCTTCCGGGACAGAAGCTTTCTTT. Its protein is CASSLASGTEAFF.